This T cell receptor beta chain derives from a study of blood T cells in healthy people across ages (dated by TCRdb to the mid-2010s). Some background on the complete study: In model experiments, template switching captured about one uniquely barcoded TCR beta cDNA molecule for every two T cells. Four age groups were formed from the donors: young (average approximately 16 years), middle-aged (roughly 38), aged (about 62) and long-lived (around 82). To avoid experimental bias, donors of different ages were distributed randomly across sequencing lanes. For two donors (one aged 18 to 29 and one aged 80 or older), the study analyzed two additional independent replicas of 1 million unique cDNA reads from the same blood draw. Age-related changes in TCR beta repertoire diversity were measured in the study by deep sequencing normalized with unique cDNA molecular identifiers.

To prepare the library, 5' RACE was applied. The sequencing machine was an Illumina HiSeq 2500. A second PCR of roughly 6 to 11 cycles was run with a J-beta primer mix and a sample-barcoded 5' primer. A unique molecular identifier was introduced onto each TCR beta cDNA molecule by a template-switch 5' adaptor carrying 12 random nucleotides. At least 3 million CDR3-containing paired-end reads were obtained from each sample. All of the RNA was converted into first-strand cDNA using the Mint cDNA synthesis kit, with a TRBC-specific oligonucleotide serving as the primer. All cDNA was treated with uracil-DNA glycosylase and then went through a first 18-cycle PCR with the universal primers M1SS and BC2_uni_R. In the source study's methods: Normalization of each sample was performed by random selection of 1 million high-quality reads, each carrying a distinct molecular identifier. Instead of being binned into consensus sequences, reads that shared molecular identifiers were thrown out. MiTCR, run with a Q25 quality threshold and the strictest error-elimination algorithm, handled CDR3 identification, clonotype clustering and error correction. A nonparametric unseen species model with Euler transformation was used to estimate a lower bound on total TCR beta diversity. TCRdb took the public reads, trimmed them with fastp at Q25, ran MiXCR for clone calling and kept in-frame beta chains. Entries are consolidated by CDR3 protein sequence, retaining the most common genes and DNA. The V and J calls here are based on TCRdb, not the publication. Recorded for this sample are 850,000 to 1,100,000 distinct CDR3 sequences; 35% to 45% of them occurred a single time. Over 10% of the sample belongs to the ten largest clones.

From the cysteine through the phenylalanine, the CDR3 covers 14 amino acids. The retained sequence is limited to the CDR3, 42 bases, with the frame set at the first base. Looking up the germline V gene yields CDR1 SGHTA and CDR2 FQGNSA. Study-wide conclusions, independent of this receptor: A strong correlation was found between observed TCR beta diversity and the percentage of naive T cells measured by flow cytometry. The long-lived group showed more naive CD4+ T cells, fewer expanded clones and increased TCR diversity than the aged group, suggesting age selection. As age increased, observed TCR beta diversity per million T cells dropped in a roughly linear way, and a significant reduction was already evident by age approximately 40. Conclusive comparison of naive and antigen-experienced compartments was prevented by the profiling of bulk unsorted PBMCs. Donor CMV infection status was unknown, potentially confounding age-related changes in expanded clonotypes. Estimates of total diversity based on one million sequenced T cells were regarded as lower bounds and as underestimates.

This clonotype was recorded at least ten times. The antigen this receptor binds is unknown. The junction departs from germline at one end; a sequencing error may be responsible. The roughly 42 donors, aged 6 to 90 years, were systemically healthy Caucasian individuals from Russia. Each donor gave approximately 10 milliliters of peripheral blood, collected into EDTA-treated Vacutainer tubes. Ficoll-Paque density-gradient centrifugation was used to isolate PBMCs, with at least 7 million per sample. Trizol reagent was used to extract total RNA from PBMCs, with at least 5 micrograms per sample. Naive CD45RAhigh/CD27high T cell percentages were measured by flow cytometry on a PBMC aliquot from every donor.

The material sequenced was blood. The source is a man between 18 and 29 years old in good health. This chain is built from TRBV7-2 and TRBJ1-1; a weak D assignment points to TRBD1 (5 bases agree). The encoded CDR3 is CASSLGGVNTEAFF. The sequenced DNA: TGTGCCAGCAGTTTAGGAGGGGTGAACACTGAAGCTTTCTTT.